This T cell receptor (beta chain) was found in a study of regulatory T cells in long-lasting Graves disease (dated by TCRdb to the early 2020s). In terms of the full investigation: Antithyroid drugs had been taken for less than 3 months by newly diagnosed Graves' disease patients. The study was conducted in China and was registered as a clinical trial. Peripheral blood TCR sequencing and RNA sequencing compared persistent Graves' disease patients with newly diagnosed Graves' disease patients. TCR sequencing covered some 13 persistent and around 20 newly diagnosed Graves' disease patients, about 35 samples in total.

The paper's findings and limits, for the study overall: The authors noted that the small sample size was a limitation that may lower accuracy. The study examined only peripheral blood because the primary lesion, thyroid tissue, could not be accessed. Sequencing and analysis were restricted to the TCR beta chain. Persistent disease showed preferential use of TRBV28, TRBJ1-2 and TRBJ2-5, whereas newly diagnosed disease favored TRBV20-1 and TRBJ2-1. Compared with newly diagnosed patients, persistent Graves' disease patients had lower TCR Shannon entropy and fewer highly expanded clones, which suggests clonal expansion. Persistent patients shared more public clonotypes among themselves (under 3,000) than newly diagnosed patients did (more than 850).

Library preparation used multiplex PCR. This sample was sequenced with an Illumina HiSeq 4000. CDR3 regions were amplified by Arm-PCR with iRepertoire HTBI primers to construct TCR beta libraries. Gel purification was performed on PCR products prior to sequencing. Per the authors' processing: Gene usage analysis of CDR3 amino acid clonotypes relied on the 60 to 65 TRBV and 14 TRBJ segments identified across samples. COPE and FqMerger were used to merge the filtered high-quality paired reads into contigs. BLAST was used to align contigs to the IMGT TRBV, TRBD and TRBJ reference genes, and CDR3 was defined following IMGT. Clonotypes above 0.1% frequency were classified as highly expanded clones. Repertoire diversity was measured by Shannon entropy, and V-J evenness by the Gini coefficient. A clonotype was considered public if more than one individual shared it. The raw public data were reprocessed by TCRdb itself: fastp quality trimming at Q25, MiXCR clonotype calling, in-frame beta chains only. Rows matching on CDR3 protein sequence are summarized as one entry with the most common DNA and genes. TCRdb's processing, not the authors', yielded these V and J calls. In all, the sample holds 360,000 or so distinct CDR3 sequences, and over 9.5% of those were seen once. The ten top clones hold over 15% of the sample.

Sample time point, as interpreted from the label and publication: newly diagnosed GD, antithyroid drugs for less than 3 months. For both TCR sequencing and RNA sequencing, RNA was extracted from PBMCs in TRIzol. The diagnosis of Graves' disease was made according to American Thyroid Association guidelines. Patients for the study were recruited at an endocrinology department in Xi'an, China. Each patient gave 7.5 to 10 milliliters of peripheral blood, collected in an EDTA anticoagulant tube. Ficoll Paque Plus density gradient separation was used to isolate PBMCs, and no additional T cell sorting was done. An Agilent 2100 Bioanalyzer and agarose gel were used to check RNA quality, and a NanoDrop 2000 was used to measure RNA concentration. This clonotype was picked up a small number of times. Its recognized antigen is unknown. The record has no base qualities; no much larger clone is one base away. The CDR3 covers 14 residues, taking in both the cysteine and the phenylalanine. Only the CDR3 region is kept as DNA, spanning 42 bases read in frame from base 1. The germline V gene gives CDR1 as SGHDT and CDR2 as YYEEEE. Trimming takes 4 bases from V and 6 bases from J, and the germline ends sit 13 bases apart.

These same data were also listed under a study on T cells in Graves' hyperthyroidism and ophthalmopathy. The second study, in turn, reports: A patient counted as having stable Graves' hyperthyroidism if no progression to ophthalmopathy occurred over 18 months of follow-up. Hyperthyroidism patients were newly diagnosed, had a disease duration of under 2 months, and were aged 18 to 65 years. Any patient with an uncontrolled infection, another autoimmune disease, pregnancy or lactation was excluded. Diagnoses were established on the basis of clinical symptoms, serum thyroxine and TRAb, thyroid ultrasound, and orbital computed tomography. The first round of RT-PCR for the TCR CDR3 was performed with the HTBI primer set and the Qiagen OneStep RT-PCR kit. Most expanded thyroid clonotypes (frequency above 0.001) were also detected in blood, a finding suggesting that blood repertoires may reflect thyroid immune responses. Ophthalmopathy was separated from stable hyperthyroidism by a 13 V-J signature model, with 85% to 90% sensitivity and approximately 81% specificity obtained in cross-validation and 80%/75% obtained in testing. During validation, the model predicted progression to ophthalmopathy a median of approximately 6 months ahead of onset, with around 71% sensitivity and around 73% specificity. TCR V-J signatures able to tell the groups apart were searched for in a discovery cohort of around 95 patients, of whom about 40 had Graves' ophthalmopathy and more than 55 had stable Graves' hyperthyroidism. Prospective prediction of ophthalmopathy was tested in an independent validation cohort of 18 to 20 hyperthyroidism patients and 15 to 17 patients who later progressed to ophthalmopathy. The 90 or so discovery patients were randomly split 7:3 into training and test sets. The study also compared thyroid tissue and blood T-cell repertoires from a handful of Graves' hyperthyroidism patients. After blood sampling, hyperthyroidism patients were treated with methimazole at a starting dose of 30 mg daily, and ophthalmopathy patients were treated with high-dose intravenous methylprednisolone. Libraries were constructed in a second round of multiplex PCR, after which size selection and purification were carried out. The libraries were sequenced on an Illumina HiSeq2000 using paired-end 100 bp reads. SOAPnuke was used to process the raw data, throwing out any read that contained adapters or uncalled bases, had a mean Phred below 15, or lacked an exact constant-primer or identifier match. High-quality paired reads were merged using COPE v1.2.5, and each unique nucleotide sequence was defined as a clonotype. MiTCR v1.1 was used to align the clonotypes against IMGT TRBV, TRBD and TRBJ reference segments. The analysis was restricted to V-J combinations with a frequency above 0.0001, which together covered just over 98% of the repertoires. A TCS score was defined as the ratio of F50 (clonal expansion) to E x V (chaos), with BLOSUM62-based TCRdist applied between CDR3 peptides within each V-J. Welch's t-statistics and random forest reduced fewer than 550 V-J features to 10 to 15, which were used in a naive Bayes classifier (R e1071). Sample size was not statistically predetermined, and investigators were not blinded to group allocation. According to the paper, TCR Vbeta CDR3 sequencing was carried out on over 130 peripheral blood samples, which came from fewer than 50 ophthalmopathy, 75 to 80 hyperthyroidism and roughly 17 progressor patients.

The sequences come from peripheral blood mononuclear cells (PBMCs), collected at new diagnosis, from a patient treated with antithyroid drugs. The sequence is built from TRBV5-6 and TRBJ2-2; no D gene is confidently identified. The receptor comes from a woman under 30 with Graves disease. Donor details come from another sample of the same person, matched by shared clones. CDR3 sequence: CASSGRFVAGELFF. The nucleotides read TGTGCCAGCAGCGGACGCTTTGTCGCCGGGGAGCTGTTTTTT.